The T cell receptor beta chain described here comes from a study of T cells in Graves' hyperthyroidism and ophthalmopathy. Study outcomes and limitations: Most thyroid clonotypes expanded above 0.001 were also detected in blood.

With respect to this clonotype: Its antigen is unidentified.

Any patient presenting with uncontrolled infection, other autoimmune disease, pregnancy or lactation was left out. The ends were cut back, 3 bases at V and 0 bases at J, with 10 bases in the middle. CDR3 length: 15 residues. Germline CDR1 and CDR2: SGDLS and YYNGEE. The CDR3 regions of TCR beta were amplified from RNA transcripts. HTBI primers were the set used in a first-round RT-PCR of the TCR CDR3. In TCRdb, the multiplex PCR reads were re-called with MiXCR into one record per CDR3 protein. Of approximately 690,000 distinct CDR3 sequences in the sample, around 15% were seen once. This receptor was identified in a woman aged 45 to 65 with Graves' ophthalmopathy. The chain combines TRBV9 with TRBJ1-3, with no clear D. Input material: blood. The CDR3 here is CASSATEFSGNTIYF. The CDR3 region has the DNA TGTGCCAGCAGCGCCACAGAATTCTCTGGAAACACCATATATTTT. The full variable domain, rest sourced from reference TRBV9 and TRBJ1-3, is DSGVTQTPKHLITATGQRVTLRCSPRSGDLSVYWYQQSLDQGLQFLIQYYNGEERAKGNILERFSAQQFPDLHSELNLSSLELGDSALYFCASSATEFSGNTIYFGEGSWLTVV.